This T cell receptor beta chain was identified during a study of vaccination effects on CD4 cells after COVID-19. Germline V gene data show CDR1 as KGHSH and CDR2 as LQKENI. V lost 6 bases, J lost 4 bases, and 10 bases stayed unmatched. CDR3 length equals 15 residues. Scientists isolated CD4+ T cells after a roughly 10-day culture period ended. As their vaccination, participants received two doses of either BNT162b2 or mRNA-1273. Clones were read by immunoSEQ multiplex PCR, and TCRdb kept only the in-frame ones, dropping some. This table has some 10,000 clones, approximately 76% appearing once. In the case of this clone: Its specificity is unknown.

Sequenced here: CD4+ T cells from PBMCs cultured without peptide, sampled after COVID-19 vaccination. This chain joins TRBV18 and TRBJ1-2; 8 bases agree with TRBD1. This clonotype originated in a human donor who received a COVID-19 vaccine. CDR3 sequence reads: CASSPMEGTGYGYTF. CDR3 DNA sequence: TGTGCCAGCTCCCCTATGGAGGGGACAGGCTATGGCTACACCTTC.